The clone carrying this T cell receptor beta chain was seen once. The authors loaded roughly 200 ng DNA, 25,000 to 30,000 T cell genomes, into sorted-subset replicate PCRs. Libraries were prepared by immunoSEQ multiplex PCR; TCRdb keeps only in-frame clonotypes and omits some of them. The sample has under 2.5 million clones; around 90% are singletons. J gave up 4 bases and V 5 bases, and 10 bases lay outside the gene matches. The germline V gene has CDR1 SGHNT and CDR2 YENEEA. This CDR3 is 16 amino acids long. This sample was taken from a study of shared clonotypes between healthy human individuals. The sequenced sample consisted of naive CD4+ T cells from PBMCs. Stated subset: CD45RA+ positively selected. This sequence joins TRBV11-3 and TRBJ2-1; TRBD2 matches at 8 bases. The origin of this receptor is a man younger than 35 in good health. Some clones in this sample may be carry-over from other donors' samples. Here the CDR3 reads CASSREGGTKYNEQFF. The DNA for the CDR3 is TGTGCCAGCAGCCGGGAGGGCGGGACAAAATACAATGAGCAGTTCTTC.